This T cell receptor (beta chain) was documented in a study of blood T cells in healthy people across ages. Each donor had roughly 10 milliliters of peripheral blood drawn. The total RNA that was extracted per sample amounted to at least 5.5 micrograms. The use of a sample-barcoded 5' primer and a J-beta primer mix characterized a second PCR of about 7 to 12 cycles. Every cDNA molecule bore a tag from a template-switch adaptor containing 12 random nucleotides. Via MiXCR, TCRdb re-called the 5' RACE reads, giving one row per CDR3 protein. The sample contains about 670,000 distinct CDR3 sequences, around 52% of which appear only once. This clonotype was counted ten times or more. The CDR3 contains 12 residues. The trim removed 5 bases at V and 14 bases at J, leaving 9 bases unmatched. Germline CDR1 SGHTA, CDR2 FQGNSA.

The origin of this receptor is a woman aged 80 or older in good health. Sequenced: blood. The chain couples TRBV7-2 to TRBJ2-3, with 8 bases fitting TRBD1. The CDR3 DNA reads TGTGCCAGCAGCCTGACAGGGGCGTCGAGGTATTTT. This codes for CASSLTGASRYF.